The clone carrying this T cell receptor beta chain was seen a handful of times. The data derive from a study of graft-versus-host responses after intestinal transplantation. Overall study: Induction with anti-thymocyte globulin, then tacrolimus and steroids for roughly three years, was given to all recipients.

Irradiated, violet-dye-labeled stimulator cells, approximately 200,000 in number, were plated with approximately 200,000 CFSE-labeled responder cells. After the reaction, proliferating CFSE-low CD3+CD4+ and CD3+CD8+ responders were sorted. There are 14 residues in the CDR3. CDR1 is SGHRS, CDR2 YFSETQ, per germline. V lost 3 bases to trimming and J lost 0 bases, with 8 bases between them. Repertoires were generated with immunoSEQ multiplex PCR, while TCRdb's copy carries only in-frame clones and drops some. The repertoire includes about 8,900 clones, roughly 29% of them detected once, and roughly 5.3% sits in the top ten.

The chain couples TRBV5-1 to TRBJ2-3; D gene unclear. The sequenced sample was alloreactive CD8+ T cells from a mixed lymphocyte reaction culture, obtained before transplantation. Subset: CFSE-low proliferating T cells sorted from approximately 6-day pre-transplant mixed lymphocyte reaction (GvH or HvG direction). The source is a human patient who was an organ donor for intestinal transplantation. The CDR3 DNA reads TGCGCCAGCAGCTCCCCGACTAGCACAGATACGCAGTATTTT. Translation gives CASSSPTSTDTQYF.